These T cell receptor beta chains were read from a single sample in a study of blood T cell repertoires in COVID-19. Repertoires were generated with immunoSEQ multiplex PCR, while TCRdb's copy carries only in-frame clones and drops some. The table has roughly 65,000 clones, approximately 79% seen once. Sequencing was performed on peripheral blood. The receptors here all came from a man in his sixties with acute or convalescent COVID-19. Both conserved end residues are part of each CDR3. The D gene is left open where the match is weak. A row's size may be missing; if present it is once, few, many or a size class.

v_gene: TRBV11-2; d_gene: NA; abundance: NA; j_gene: TRBJ1-1; CDR3aa: CASSFRGTNTEAFF; CDR3nt: TGTGCCAGCAGCTTCCGGGGGACGAACACTGAAGCTTTCTTT
v_gene: TRBV18; d_gene: NA; abundance: once; j_gene: TRBJ1-5; CDR3aa: CASSQSGGGSNQPQHF; CDR3nt: TGTGCCAGCTCACAATCTGGAGGTGGCAGCAATCAGCCCCAGCATTTT
v_gene: TRBV10-3; d_gene: NA; abundance: NA; j_gene: TRBJ2-3; CDR3aa: CAIGAAGSTDTQYF; CDR3nt: TGTGCCATCGGAGCGGCGGGGAGCACAGATACGCAGTATTTT
v_gene: TRBV3-1/TRBV3-2; d_gene: NA; abundance: few; j_gene: TRBJ1-1; CDR3aa: CATLTVAEAFF; CDR3nt: TGTGCCACACTCACGGTCGCTGAAGCTTTCTTT
v_gene: TRBV4-3; d_gene: TRBD1; abundance: NA; j_gene: TRBJ1-4; CDR3aa: CASSHTWTGNEKLFF; CDR3nt: TGCGCCAGCAGCCACACGTGGACAGGGAATGAAAAACTGTTTTTT
v_gene: TRBV7-9; d_gene: NA; abundance: NA; j_gene: TRBJ1-2; CDR3aa: CASSPAGSANYGYTF; CDR3nt: TGTGCCAGCAGCCCAGCAGGGTCGGCTAACTATGGCTACACCTTC
v_gene: TRBV5-6; d_gene: NA; abundance: NA; j_gene: TRBJ2-2; CDR3aa: CASSLYRGLNTGELFF; CDR3nt: TGTGCCAGCAGCTTGTATAGAGGGCTGAACACCGGGGAGCTGTTTTTT
v_gene: TRBV10-1; d_gene: NA; abundance: NA; j_gene: TRBJ2-2; CDR3aa: CASRKQGNTGELFF; CDR3nt: TGCGCCAGCAGGAAACAGGGGAACACCGGGGAGCTGTTTTTT
v_gene: TRBV6-2/TRBV6-3; d_gene: NA; abundance: NA; j_gene: TRBJ1-2; CDR3aa: CASSTRDIGYGYTF; CDR3nt: TGTGCCAGCAGTACCCGGGACATAGGGTATGGCTACACCTTC
v_gene: TRBV11-2; d_gene: NA; abundance: NA; j_gene: TRBJ2-7; CDR3aa: CASRPGHDLISYEQYF; CDR3nt: TGTGCCAGCAGACCAGGACACGACCTAATCTCCTACGAGCAGTACTTC
v_gene: TRBV7-2; d_gene: NA; abundance: NA; j_gene: TRBJ1-1; CDR3aa: CASSFAGLGNTEAFF; CDR3nt: TGTGCCAGCAGCTTTGCAGGGTTAGGAAACACTGAAGCTTTCTTT
v_gene: TRBV10-3; d_gene: NA; abundance: NA; j_gene: TRBJ2-7; CDR3aa: CAISDGFSYEQYF; CDR3nt: TGTGCCATCAGTGACGGTTTCTCCTACGAGCAGTACTTC
v_gene: TRBV5-1; d_gene: NA; abundance: NA; j_gene: TRBJ1-3; CDR3aa: CASSGGTSLSGNTIYF; CDR3nt: TGCGCCAGCAGCGGCGGAACCTCGCTCTCTGGAAACACCATATATTTT
v_gene: TRBV30; d_gene: NA; abundance: NA; j_gene: TRBJ2-7; CDR3aa: CAWSSSGVYEQYF; CDR3nt: TGTGCCTGGAGTTCTTCGGGTGTCTACGAGCAGTACTTC
v_gene: TRBV19; d_gene: NA; abundance: once; j_gene: TRBJ2-1; CDR3aa: CASSFGGTYNEQFF; CDR3nt: TGTGCCAGTAGTTTCGGGGGTACCTACAATGAGCAGTTCTTC
v_gene: TRBV7-9; d_gene: TRBD1; abundance: NA; j_gene: TRBJ1-1; CDR3aa: CASRIGTGVAFF; CDR3nt: TGTGCCAGCAGGATAGGGACAGGGGTGGCTTTCTTT
v_gene: TRBV6-2/TRBV6-3; d_gene: NA; abundance: NA; j_gene: TRBJ2-1; CDR3aa: CASSLRGYNEQFF; CDR3nt: TGTGCCAGCAGCCTGCGGGGTTACAATGAGCAGTTCTTC
v_gene: TRBV5-1; d_gene: NA; abundance: NA; j_gene: TRBJ1-5; CDR3aa: CASSRDIDQPQHF; CDR3nt: TGCGCCAGCAGCCGGGACATCGATCAGCCCCAGCATTTT
v_gene: TRBV6-1; d_gene: NA; abundance: NA; j_gene: TRBJ1-1; CDR3aa: CASSGSPGQRNTEAFF; CDR3nt: TGTGCCAGCAGTGGATCGCCGGGACAAAGGAACACTGAAGCTTTCTTT
v_gene: TRBV7-3; d_gene: TRBD1; abundance: NA; j_gene: TRBJ2-3; CDR3aa: CASSLTRPGTGTGTDTQYF; CDR3nt: TGTGCCAGCAGCTTAACACGTCCCGGGACAGGGACCGGCACAGATACGCAGTATTTT
v_gene: TRBV2; d_gene: NA; abundance: few; j_gene: TRBJ1-2; CDR3aa: CASRVGGYGYTF; CDR3nt: TGTGCCAGCAGGGTCGGGGGCTATGGCTACACCTTC
v_gene: TRBV7-6; d_gene: TRBD2; abundance: NA; j_gene: TRBJ2-1; CDR3aa: CASSPLAVNEQFF; CDR3nt: TGTGCCAGCAGTCCTCTAGCGGTTAATGAGCAGTTCTTC
v_gene: TRBV28; d_gene: NA; abundance: NA; j_gene: TRBJ1-2; CDR3aa: CASSLPGVTGYTF; CDR3nt: TGTGCCAGCAGTTTGCCAGGGGTAACTGGCTACACCTTC
v_gene: TRBV19; d_gene: TRBD1; abundance: once; j_gene: TRBJ1-3; CDR3aa: CASSIPGQANSGNTIYF; CDR3nt: TGTGCCAGTAGTATCCCGGGACAGGCAAACTCTGGAAACACCATATATTTT